This T cell receptor (beta chain) was recovered during a study of blood T cell repertoires in COVID-19. The protocol was immunoSEQ multiplex PCR, while the TCRdb copy is restricted to in-frame clones and leaves out a portion. The table has about 240,000 clones, around 89% seen once. Before being deemed recovered, Cohort 3 donors had two negative PCRs, clearance, or symptom resolution. With 1 base removed from V and 7 bases from J, the gap between germline ends came to 11 bases. There are 14 residues in the CDR3. Germline CDR1 reads LNHDA; CDR2 reads SQIVND (reference sequence). The V call is TRBV19, the J call TRBJ1-5, with D unresolved. The receptor was isolated from a woman aged 25-40 years who had recovered from COVID-19. Sample: PBMCs or T cells enriched from blood (not recorded which). This CDR3 reads CASSIGAGEQPQHF. Here the CDR3 DNA reads TGTGCCAGTAGTATAGGGGCGGGAGAGCAGCCCCAGCATTTT.